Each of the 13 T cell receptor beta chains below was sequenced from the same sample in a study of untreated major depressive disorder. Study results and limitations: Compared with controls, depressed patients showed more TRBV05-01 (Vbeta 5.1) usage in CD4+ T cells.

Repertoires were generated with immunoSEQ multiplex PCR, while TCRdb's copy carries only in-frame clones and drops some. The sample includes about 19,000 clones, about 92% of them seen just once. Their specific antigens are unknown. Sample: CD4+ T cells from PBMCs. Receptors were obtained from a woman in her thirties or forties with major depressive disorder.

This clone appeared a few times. The CDR3 nucleotides read TGTGCCAGCAGCTCGAGGACTAGCGGGGCTCTCGACTCCTACAATGAGCAGTTCTTC. It translates to CASSSRTSGALDSYNEQFF. The chain uses TRBV7-8 and TRBJ2-1, with 12 bases matching TRBD2. CDR3 length equals 19 residues. Germline V lookup: CDR1 SGHVS, CDR2 FQNEAQ. The V segment lost 4 bases and the J segment 0 bases; nucleotides outside the gene matches: 10. The full variable domain, its missing parts supplied by reference TRBV7-8 and TRBJ2-1, is GAGVSQSPRYKVAKRGQDVALRCDPISGHVSLFWYQQALGQGPEFLTYFQNEAQLDKSGLPSDRFFAERPEGSVSTLKIQRTQQEDSAVYLCASSSRTSGALDSYNEQFFGPGTRLTVL.

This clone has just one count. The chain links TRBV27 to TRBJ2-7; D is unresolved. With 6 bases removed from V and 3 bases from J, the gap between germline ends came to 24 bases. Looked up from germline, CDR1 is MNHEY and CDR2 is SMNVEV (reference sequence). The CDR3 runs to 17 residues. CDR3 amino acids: CASSPVAVRRTFYEQYF. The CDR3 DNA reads TGTGCCAGCAGCCCAGTGGCTGTTAGGCGGACGTTCTACGAGCAGTACTTC.

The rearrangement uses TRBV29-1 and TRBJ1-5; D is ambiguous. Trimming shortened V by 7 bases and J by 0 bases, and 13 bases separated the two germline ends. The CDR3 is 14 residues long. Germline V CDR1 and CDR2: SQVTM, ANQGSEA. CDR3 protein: CSASTAYSNQPQHF. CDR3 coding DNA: TGCAGCGCTTCGACGGCCTATAGCAATCAGCCCCAGCATTTT.

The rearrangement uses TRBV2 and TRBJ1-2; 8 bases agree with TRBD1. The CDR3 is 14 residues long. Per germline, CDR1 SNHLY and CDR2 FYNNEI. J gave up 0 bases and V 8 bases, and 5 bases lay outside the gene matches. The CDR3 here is CASSPDRANYGYTF. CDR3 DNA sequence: TGTGCCAGCTCCCCGGACAGGGCTAACTATGGCTACACCTTC.

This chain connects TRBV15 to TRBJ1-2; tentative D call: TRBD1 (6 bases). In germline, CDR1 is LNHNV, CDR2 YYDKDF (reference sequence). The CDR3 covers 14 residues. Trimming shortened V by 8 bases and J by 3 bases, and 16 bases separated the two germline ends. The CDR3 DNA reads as TGTGCCACCTCCCGATCGACAGGATACTATGGCTACACCTTC. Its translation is CATSRSTGYYGYTF. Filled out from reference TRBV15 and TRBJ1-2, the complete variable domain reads DAMVIQNPRYQVTQFGKPVTLSCSQTLNHNVMYWYQQKSSQAPKLLFHYYDKDFNNEADTPDNFQSRRPNTSFCFLDIRSPGLGDTAMYLCATSRSTGYYGYTFGSGTRLTVV.

CDR3 nucleotides: TGTGCCAGCAGTCTACTCTTCGACAGGGGGACCGGGGAGCTGTTTTTT. Translating it yields CASSLLFDRGTGELFF. The chain has TRBV27 and TRBJ2-2; 9 bases line up with TRBD1. Germline V lookup: CDR1 MNHEY, CDR2 SMNVEV (reference sequence). J was trimmed by 5 bases and V by 5 bases; bases with no gene match: 9. The CDR3 is made up of 16 amino acids.

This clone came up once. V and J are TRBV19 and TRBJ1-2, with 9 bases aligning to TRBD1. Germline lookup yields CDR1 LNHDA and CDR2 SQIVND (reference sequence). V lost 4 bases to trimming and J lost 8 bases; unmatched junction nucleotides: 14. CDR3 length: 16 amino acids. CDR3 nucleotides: TGTGCCAGTAGTACGATCGGGACAGGGAATTTCGGGGGCTACACCTTC. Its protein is CASSTIGTGNFGGYTF.

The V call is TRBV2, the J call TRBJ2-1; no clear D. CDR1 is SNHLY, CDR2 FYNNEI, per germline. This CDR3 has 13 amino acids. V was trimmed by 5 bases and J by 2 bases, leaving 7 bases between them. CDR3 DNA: TGTGCCAGCAGTAGAGACCCCTACAATGAGCAGTTCTTC. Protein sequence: CASSRDPYNEQFF.

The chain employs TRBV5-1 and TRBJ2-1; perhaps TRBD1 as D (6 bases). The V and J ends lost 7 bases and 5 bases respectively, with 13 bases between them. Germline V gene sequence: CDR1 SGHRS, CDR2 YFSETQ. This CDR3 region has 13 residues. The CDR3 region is CASRPDSNNEQFF. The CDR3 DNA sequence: TGCGCCAGCCGACCGGACAGTAACAATGAGCAGTTCTTC.

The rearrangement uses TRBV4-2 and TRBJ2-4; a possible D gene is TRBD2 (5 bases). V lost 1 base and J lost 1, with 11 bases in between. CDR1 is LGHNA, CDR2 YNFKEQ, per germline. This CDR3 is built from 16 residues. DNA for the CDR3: TGTGCCAGCAGCCAAGCCGTTGGGAGCGCCAAAAACATTCAGTACTTC. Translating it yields CASSQAVGSAKNIQYF.

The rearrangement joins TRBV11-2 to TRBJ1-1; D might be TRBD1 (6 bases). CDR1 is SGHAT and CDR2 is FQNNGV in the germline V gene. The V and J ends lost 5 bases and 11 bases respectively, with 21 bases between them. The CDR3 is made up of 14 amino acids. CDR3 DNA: TGTGCCAGCAGCGTGGACAGACTAAGTACCCCCGCTTTCTTT. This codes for CASSVDRLSTPAFF.

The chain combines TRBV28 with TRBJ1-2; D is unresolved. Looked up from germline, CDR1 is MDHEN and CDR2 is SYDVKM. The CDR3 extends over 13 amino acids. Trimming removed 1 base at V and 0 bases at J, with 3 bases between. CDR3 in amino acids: CASSLSSNYGYTF. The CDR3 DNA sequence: TGTGCCAGCAGTTTATCATCTAACTATGGCTACACCTTC.

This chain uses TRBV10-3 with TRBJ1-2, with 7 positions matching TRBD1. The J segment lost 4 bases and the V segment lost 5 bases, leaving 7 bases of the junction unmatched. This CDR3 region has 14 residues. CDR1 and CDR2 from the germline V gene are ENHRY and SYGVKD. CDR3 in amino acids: CAISTDRSFYGYTF. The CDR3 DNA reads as TGTGCCATCAGTACGGACAGGAGTTTCTATGGCTACACCTTC.